This is a list of T cell receptor beta chains from one sample in a study of PD-1 blockade in classical Hodgkin lymphoma. The data were produced by immunoSEQ multiplex PCR, yet TCRdb's version contains in-frame clones alone and is incomplete. Here the sample spans just over 50,000 clones, approximately 73% being singletons. Sequencing was performed on peripheral blood mononuclear cells (PBMCs), taken before the second cycle of nivolumab. The receptors originated from a human donor with classical Hodgkin lymphoma. The CDR3 runs from the conserved cysteine through the conserved F or W. D genes are given only for firm matches. Size values are once, few and many counts, or a class for expanded clones, and some rows have none.

J: TRBJ1-3; V: TRBV30; D: -; size: -; CDR3: CAWSRDSGSGNTIYF; DNA: TGTGCCTGGAGTCGAGACTCCGGCTCTGGAAACACCATATATTTT
J: TRBJ2-1; V: TRBV4-1; D: -; size: -; CDR3: CASSPGSFNEQFF; DNA: TGCGCCAGCAGCCCGGGGTCCTTCAATGAGCAGTTCTTC
J: TRBJ1-2; V: TRBV6-1; D: -; size: -; CDR3: CASSEALPGVYGYTF; DNA: TGTGCCAGCAGTGAAGCGCTTCCAGGGGTCTATGGCTACACCTTC
J: TRBJ2-2; V: TRBV28; D: -; size: few; CDR3: CASSVLSGELFF; DNA: TGTGCCAGCAGTGTCTTGTCCGGGGAGCTGTTTTTT
J: TRBJ1-1; V: TRBV6-4; D: TRBD1; size: -; CDR3: CASSGLDRDLINTEAFF; DNA: TGTGCCAGCAGTGGGCTAGACAGGGACCTTATCAACACTGAAGCTTTCTTT
J: TRBJ2-5; V: TRBV30; D: TRBD2; size: -; CDR3: CAWSVPSGTETQYF; DNA: TGTGCCTGGAGTGTACCTAGCGGGACTGAGACCCAGTACTTC
J: TRBJ1-4; V: TRBV30; D: -; size: -; CDR3: CAWSVPRVGNEKLFF; DNA: TGTGCCTGGAGTGTACCTCGGGTGGGTAATGAAAAACTGTTTTTT
J: TRBJ2-7; V: TRBV4-2; D: TRBD2; size: -; CDR3: CASSLRGVAGGPSYEQYF; DNA: TGTGCCAGCAGCCTTCGGGGGGTAGCGGGAGGGCCTTCCTACGAGCAGTACTTC
J: TRBJ2-7; V: TRBV25-1; D: -; size: -; CDR3: CASSEGNAYEQYF; DNA: TGTGCCAGCAGTGAAGGCAACGCCTACGAGCAGTACTTC
J: TRBJ2-2; V: TRBV6-5; D: -; size: once; CDR3: CASSYGKSTGELFF; DNA: TGTGCCAGCAGTTACGGGAAGAGCACCGGGGAGCTGTTTTTT
J: TRBJ1-1; V: TRBV18; D: -; size: -; CDR3: CASSPPGQLNTEAFF; DNA: TGTGCCAGCTCACCACCGGGACAATTGAACACTGAAGCTTTCTTT
J: TRBJ2-1; V: TRBV6-4; D: -; size: few; CDR3: CASSEFRLGTYNEQFF; DNA: TGTGCCAGCAGTGAGTTTCGACTAGGGACCTACAATGAGCAGTTCTTC
J: TRBJ1-1; V: TRBV29-1; D: -; size: -; CDR3: CSVEWTNTEAFF; DNA: TGCAGCGTTGAATGGACGAACACTGAAGCTTTCTTT
J: TRBJ1-1; V: TRBV10-3; D: TRBD1; size: medium-sized; CDR3: CAISVRDSSTEAFF; DNA: TGTGCCATCAGTGTCCGGGACAGCAGTACGGAAGCTTTCTTT
J: TRBJ2-1; V: TRBV27; D: TRBD2; size: once; CDR3: CASSSISGSGRGLEQFF; DNA: TGTGCCAGCAGCTCCATCTCTGGAAGCGGGAGAGGACTTGAGCAGTTCTTC
J: TRBJ2-1; V: TRBV16; D: -; size: -; CDR3: CASSQSGRGGEQFF; DNA: TGTGCCAGCAGCCAATCAGGCAGAGGTGGTGAGCAGTTCTTC
J: TRBJ2-7; V: TRBV2; D: TRBD1; size: -; CDR3: CASSLRDRVIGYEQYF; DNA: TGTGCCAGCAGTCTCCGGGACAGGGTTATAGGCTACGAGCAGTACTTC
J: TRBJ2-2; V: TRBV18; D: -; size: -; CDR3: CASSPPVGRTNTGELFF; DNA: TGTGCCAGCTCACCACCGGTTGGCAGGACGAACACCGGGGAGCTGTTTTTT
J: TRBJ2-7; V: TRBV7-9; D: -; size: few; CDR3: CASSIASYEQYF; DNA: TGTGCCAGCAGCATCGCCTCCTACGAGCAGTACTTC
J: TRBJ2-5; V: TRBV7-9; D: TRBD2; size: -; CDR3: CASSSILLAGERETQYF; DNA: TGTGCCAGCAGCTCGATTCTACTAGCGGGAGAACGTGAGACCCAGTACTTC
J: TRBJ1-2; V: TRBV7-9; D: -; size: -; CDR3: CASSLRELANYGYTF; DNA: TGTGCCAGCAGCTTAAGGGAACTAGCTAACTATGGCTACACCTTC
J: TRBJ1-1; V: TRBV30; D: -; size: -; CDR3: CAWTRTVNTEAFF; DNA: TGTGCCTGGACCAGGACAGTGAACACTGAAGCTTTCTTT
J: TRBJ1-2; V: TRBV6-6; D: -; size: -; CDR3: CASSYSRAGEGYGYTF; DNA: TGTGCCAGCAGTTACTCCCGTGCAGGGGAGGGCTATGGCTACACCTTC
J: TRBJ2-5; V: TRBV9; D: TRBD2; size: -; CDR3: CASSPTSGRETQYF; DNA: TGTGCCAGCAGTCCCACTAGCGGGAGGGAGACCCAGTACTTC
J: TRBJ2-5; V: TRBV13; D: TRBD2; size: -; CDR3: CATSAGGVSVETQYF; DNA: TGTGCTACTTCAGCCGGGGGGGTCTCGGTCGAGACCCAGTACTTC
J: TRBJ1-4; V: TRBV4-3; D: -; size: -; CDR3: CASSLRPATNEKLFF; DNA: TGCGCCAGCAGCCTACGACCCGCAACTAATGAAAAACTGTTTTTT
J: TRBJ2-5; V: TRBV7-3; D: TRBD2; size: -; CDR3: CASSLSSGRGETQYF; DNA: TGTGCCAGCAGCTTATCCAGCGGGAGGGGAGAGACCCAGTACTTC
J: TRBJ1-5; V: TRBV30; D: TRBD1; size: -; CDR3: CAWSHPDRGLMAQHF; DNA: TGTGCCTGGAGTCACCCTGACAGGGGGCTAATGGCCCAGCATTTT
J: TRBJ2-4; V: TRBV6-6; D: -; size: few; CDR3: CASLTAMAENIQYF; DNA: TGTGCCAGTCTCACCGCGATGGCAGAAAACATTCAGTACTTC
J: TRBJ1-5; V: TRBV28; D: TRBD1; size: -; CDR3: CASSLWRSQGVGNQPQHF; DNA: TGTGCCAGCAGTTTATGGCGATCACAGGGGGTTGGCAATCAGCCCCAGCATTTT
J: TRBJ1-2; V: TRBV11-2; D: -; size: -; CDR3: CASSLEGAANYGYTF; DNA: TGTGCCAGCAGCTTAGAGGGGGCCGCTAACTATGGCTACACCTTC
J: TRBJ2-3; V: TRBV7-2; D: -; size: -; CDR3: CASSPKRSTFTDTQYF; DNA: TGTGCCAGCAGCCCTAAGCGGTCGACATTCACAGATACGCAGTATTTT
J: TRBJ2-1; V: TRBV19; D: -; size: -; CDR3: CASTQTGWNEQFF; DNA: TGTGCCAGTACCCAGACAGGCTGGAATGAGCAGTTCTTC
J: TRBJ2-3; V: TRBV10-3; D: TRBD2; size: -; CDR3: CAISTGLAGGRSTDTQYF; DNA: TGTGCCATCAGCACCGGACTAGCGGGAGGTCGGAGCACAGATACGCAGTATTTT
J: TRBJ1-1; V: TRBV27; D: TRBD1; size: -; CDR3: CASSLWQGGHTEAFF; DNA: TGTGCCAGCAGTTTATGGCAGGGGGGTCACACTGAAGCTTTCTTT
J: TRBJ2-1; V: TRBV7-9; D: TRBD2; size: medium-sized; CDR3: CASRFTAGVSNEQFF; DNA: TGTGCCAGCAGGTTTACAGCGGGAGTAAGCAATGAGCAGTTCTTC
J: TRBJ2-3; V: TRBV11-2; D: -; size: -; CDR3: CATTAVKDTQYF; DNA: TGTGCCACCACAGCCGTAAAAGATACGCAGTATTTT
J: TRBJ1-2; V: TRBV10-3; D: TRBD1; size: -; CDR3: CAIRTGGTIGYTF; DNA: TGTGCCATCAGGACAGGGGGGACTATTGGCTACACCTTC